Listed below are T cell receptor beta chains from one sample, sequenced in a study of cytomegalovirus exposure and HLA in healthy donors. The data were produced by immunoSEQ multiplex PCR, yet TCRdb's version contains in-frame clones alone and is incomplete. The sample shows some 200,000 clones, about 90% of them seen only once. The sample was PBMCs. These receptors were collected from a girl younger than two in good health and CMV-seronegative. Each CDR3 is given with its conserved first and last residue. The D gene is left open where the match is weak. The size field is filled for only some rows; it gives once, few, many or a size class.

D gene,J gene,V gene,clone size,CDR3 DNA,CDR3 protein
TRBD2,TRBJ2-1,TRBV9,NA,TGTGCCAGCAGCTTTAGCGGGAGGGTACACAATGAGCAGTTCTTC,CASSFSGRVHNEQFF
TRBD1,TRBJ2-5,TRBV5-1,once,TGCGCCAGCAGCACCTTGGGACAGCAAGAGACCCAGTACTTC,CASSTLGQQETQYF
NA,TRBJ2-7,TRBV7-9,NA,TGTGCCAGCAGCCCCCCGACTCACGATGCCTACGAGCAGTACTTC,CASSPPTHDAYEQYF
TRBD2,TRBJ2-6,TRBV2,NA,TGTGCCAGCAGTCCAAGGACTAGCGGGGCTGGGGCCAACGTCCTGACTTTC,CASSPRTSGAGANVLTF
NA,TRBJ2-7,TRBV10-2,NA,TGCGCCAGCAGTGGCGACAGCTCCTACGAGCAGTACTTC,CASSGDSSYEQYF
NA,TRBJ1-2,TRBV10-3,few,TGTGCCATCAGTGAGAGCAGGGGCGCAGAGAGAAACTATGGCTACACCTTC,CAISESRGAERNYGYTF
NA,TRBJ2-7,TRBV27,few,TGTGCCAGCAGTTATAGCGGCGAGCAGTACTTC,CASSYSGEQYF
TRBD2,TRBJ2-7,TRBV9,NA,TGTGCCAGCAGCGTAAGCGGGAGAAACGAGCAGTACTTC,CASSVSGRNEQYF
TRBD1,TRBJ1-6,TRBV27,NA,TGTGCCAGCAGTAGAACCGGGACAGGTTATTCACCCCTCCACTTT,CASSRTGTGYSPLHF
NA,TRBJ2-7,TRBV14,NA,TGTGCCAGCAGCCCTTGGCGGGGGCTACACGAGCAGTACTTC,CASSPWRGLHEQYF
NA,TRBJ2-7,TRBV9,NA,TGTGCCAGCAGCGTAGAATTAGCAACCCATTTTTACGAGCAGTACTTC,CASSVELATHFYEQYF
NA,TRBJ2-7,TRBV27,NA,TGTGCCAGCAGTTTAGGGCAGGCTTTCTCCCACGAGCAGTACTTC,CASSLGQAFSHEQYF
TRBD1,TRBJ1-5,TRBV18,NA,TGTGCCAGCTCAGAACAGGGACAGGGAAGACAGCCCCAGCATTTT,CASSEQGQGRQPQHF
NA,TRBJ2-2,TRBV2,once,TGTGCCAGCAATACGGGTATCCGGGGGACCGGGGAGCTGTTTTTT,CASNTGIRGTGELFF
TRBD2,TRBJ2-1,TRBV11-2,NA,TGTGCCAGCAGCCCAAGGATCGGACTAGCGGTCTCCTACAATGAGCAGTTCTTC,CASSPRIGLAVSYNEQFF
TRBD2,TRBJ2-1,TRBV4-2,NA,TGTGCCAGCAGCCAAGAGGCGGGGGGCTTTGAGCAGTTCTTC,CASSQEAGGFEQFF
NA,TRBJ1-5,TRBV11-2,NA,TGTGCCAGCAGCTTAGAGGTCGGGAGCAATCAGCCCCAGCATTTT,CASSLEVGSNQPQHF
TRBD1,TRBJ2-7,TRBV29-1,NA,TGCAGCGTTGTAGGGACAGGGATAACCTACGAGCAGTACTTC,CSVVGTGITYEQYF
TRBD2,TRBJ2-7,TRBV6-5,NA,TGTGCCAGCAGTTACTCGCTAGCGGGGGCCTACGAGCAGTACTTC,CASSYSLAGAYEQYF
TRBD1,TRBJ2-5,TRBV6-5,NA,TGTGCCAGCAGACGACAGGGTGCAGGGGAGACCCAGTACTTC,CASRRQGAGETQYF
NA,TRBJ2-7,TRBV12-5,NA,TGTGCTAGTGGTTTGGTGCAAGGCTTTCGGGACTACGAGCAGTACTTC,CASGLVQGFRDYEQYF
TRBD2,TRBJ2-7,TRBV29-1,NA,TGCAGCGCCCGACTAGCGCTCGACGAGCAGTACTTC,CSARLALDEQYF
NA,TRBJ2-2,TRBV5-1,NA,TGCGCCAGCAGCTTGAGCGTCGAGGGCGGGGAGCTGTTTTTT,CASSLSVEGGELFF
TRBD1,TRBJ2-7,TRBV7-8,NA,TGTGCCAGCAGCTTAGCGGAGACAGGGCCGTACGAGCAGTACTTC,CASSLAETGPYEQYF
NA,TRBJ2-3,TRBV7-2,NA,TGTGCCAGCTCCCGTCTCACAGATACGCAGTATTTT,CASSRLTDTQYF
TRBD1,TRBJ1-2,TRBV6-1,NA,TGTGCCACCCTAAACAGGGACAGGGATGCCTATGGCTACACCTTC,CATLNRDRDAYGYTF
TRBD2,TRBJ2-3,TRBV29-1,NA,TGCAGCGTTCTAGCGGGGATCACAGATACGCAGTATTTT,CSVLAGITDTQYF
NA,TRBJ2-1,TRBV4-1,NA,TGCGCCAGCAGCCAATCTATACTCAGGGGCGCCTACAATGAGCAGTTCTTC,CASSQSILRGAYNEQFF
TRBD1,TRBJ2-2,TRBV11-2,NA,TGTGCCAGCAGCTTAAACAGACAGGGCATGTACACCGGGGAGCTGTTTTTT,CASSLNRQGMYTGELFF
TRBD1,TRBJ2-7,TRBV10-3,NA,TGTGCCATCAGGCCTGACAGGGACAAGTACGAGCAGTACTTC,CAIRPDRDKYEQYF
NA,TRBJ1-1,TRBV29-1,NA,TGCAGCGTTGAACGGGGGGCAACTGAAGCTTTCTTT,CSVERGATEAFF
TRBD1,TRBJ2-1,TRBV6-1,NA,TGTGCCAGCACTAGGGACAGGGTCGGGGGGCAGTTCTTC,CASTRDRVGGQFF
TRBD2,TRBJ2-1,TRBV19,NA,TGTGCCAGTAGTATTGGGCTAGCGGAAGGGCTATTTAGGAATGAGCAGTTCTTC,CASSIGLAEGLFRNEQFF
NA,TRBJ1-2,TRBV2,NA,TGTGCCAGCAGCGCCTCCTCGGGACAAGAGGGCTACACCTTC,CASSASSGQEGYTF
TRBD2,TRBJ2-7,TRBV7-8,NA,TGTGCCAGCAGCTCTAGCTTAGGACTAGCGGGTACCTACGAGCAGTACTTC,CASSSSLGLAGTYEQYF
TRBD2,TRBJ2-7,TRBV7-6,NA,TGTGCCAGCAGCACTAGCGGGAGTAAGTACGAGCAGTACTTC,CASSTSGSKYEQYF
NA,TRBJ2-3,TRBV30,NA,TGTGCCTGGAGTGGCGGGGCAGCTAACACAGATACGCAGTATTTT,CAWSGGAANTDTQYF
TRBD2,TRBJ2-3,TRBV4-1,NA,TGCGCCAGCAGCCAAGCGTCTAGCGGGGCCCTGCGGGATACGCAGTATTTT,CASSQASSGALRDTQYF
NA,TRBJ1-1,TRBV18,NA,TGTGCCAGCTCACCACTCAACAGGGACGGGGTCACTGAAGCTTTCTTT,CASSPLNRDGVTEAFF
TRBD2,TRBJ2-1,TRBV5-1,NA,TGCGCCAGCAGCGTAAGTCTAGCGGGGGGCTCCTACAATGAGCAGTTCTTC,CASSVSLAGGSYNEQFF
TRBD1,TRBJ2-1,TRBV7-9,NA,TGTGCCAGCAGCTCAGGGGGCAGGAGTTATGAGCAGTTCTTC,CASSSGGRSYEQFF
TRBD2,TRBJ2-1,TRBV4-3,NA,TGCGCCAGCAGCCAAGAGTCCCTGCCCGATGGCGGGAGATTAAATGAGCAGTTCTTC,CASSQESLPDGGRLNEQFF
TRBD2,TRBJ2-3,TRBV5-1,once,TGCGCCAGCAGCTTAACGACCGGGACTAGTAGTTATACGCAGTATTTT,CASSLTTGTSSYTQYF
TRBD2,TRBJ2-5,TRBV7-8,NA,TGTGCCAGCAGCTCAGTAATACAGGGGACACCACTAGCGGGGGACAAAGAGACCCAGTACTTC,CASSSVIQGTPLAGDKETQYF
TRBD1,TRBJ2-3,TRBV13,NA,TGTGCCAGCAACGACAGGGGGACAGATACGCAGTATTTT,CASNDRGTDTQYF
NA,TRBJ2-5,TRBV29-1,once,TGCAGCGTCCGGACAGCCTACCAAGAGACCCAGTACTTC,CSVRTAYQETQYF
TRBD2,TRBJ2-7,TRBV4-1,NA,TGCGCCAGCAGCCAAGAGGGATCGGGAGGGCCCCCTTACGAGCAGTACTTC,CASSQEGSGGPPYEQYF